This T cell receptor beta chain was identified during a study of T cell responses to AZD1222 COVID-19 vaccine. General study findings and limits: Vaccine-associated CD4 TCRs ranged over spike, dominating at 160-218 and 743-854.

This clone was picked up one time. Its antigen is not identified. Data came from immunoSEQ multiplex PCR; TCRdb stores just in-frame clones and leaves some out. The sample has roughly 100,000 clones; 88% are singletons. The V end was cut by 6 bases, the J end by 1 base, with 13 bases between. Germline CDR1 MDHEN, CDR2 SYDVKM. The CDR3 consists of 15 residues. The sample was peripheral blood, taken on day 0 of AZD1222 vaccination. The genes are TRBV28 and TRBJ1-5; possibly TRBD1 for D (5 bases). The clonotype was recovered from an adult in good health. CDR3 sequence reads: CASSPQWGSNQPQHF. CDR3 DNA sequence: TGTGCCAGCAGCCCACAATGGGGCAGCAATCAGCCCCAGCATTTT.